Below are 21 T cell receptor beta chains sequenced from a single sample in a study of blood T cell repertoires in COVID-19. Sequencing used immunoSEQ multiplex PCR; TCRdb keeps in-frame clones, though not all of them. The sample includes roughly 200,000 clones, approximately 90% of them seen just once. Sequencing was done on a sample of PBMCs or T cells enriched from blood (not recorded which). All receptors come from a man aged 25-45 years who had recovered from COVID-19.

The V and J genes are TRBV6-2 or TRBV6-3 and TRBJ1-2; tentatively, D is TRBD1 (6 bases). In germline, CDR1 is MNHEY, CDR2 SVGEGT. The CDR3 covers 16 residues. Trimming removed 4 bases from V and 5 bases from J, with 20 bases in between. The CDR3 bases are TGTGCCAGCAGTTCCAGGGGCCCGGTGCTCTGGTATGGCTACACCTTC. As protein: CASSSRGPVLWYGYTF.

The rearrangement links TRBV29-1 to TRBJ2-5, with 7 bases matching TRBD1. CDR1 is SQVTM and CDR2 is ANQGSEA in the germline V gene. This CDR3 is 14 amino acids long. The ends lost 4 bases at V and 5 bases at J; junction bases unmatched: 10. In DNA form, the CDR3 reads TGCAGCGTTGCCCTAGCCAGGGGGTGGGAGACCCAGTACTTC. This codes for CSVALARGWETQYF.

This clone has more than one count but fewer than ten. The CDR3 loop reads CASSVETGGPHQTYEQYF. CDR3 sequence (DNA): TGTGCCAGCAGCGTAGAAACGGGAGGGCCTCACCAAACCTACGAGCAGTACTTC. The chain carries TRBV9 and TRBJ2-7, with TRBD2 matching over 8 bases. Trimming cost V 0 bases and J 2 bases; bases outside gene matches: 13. CDR3 length equals 18 residues. The germline CDR1 and CDR2 sequences are SGDLS and YYNGEE. Using reference TRBV9 and TRBJ2-7 for the parts outside the CDR3, the full variable domain is DSGVTQTPKHLITATGQRVTLRCSPRSGDLSVYWYQQSLDQGLQFLIQYYNGEERAKGNILERFSAQQFPDLHSELNLSSLELGDSALYFCASSVETGGPHQTYEQYFGPGTRLTVT.

The V and J genes are TRBV19 and TRBJ2-1, with 14 positions matching TRBD2. The CDR3 runs to 22 residues. Looked up from germline, CDR1 is LNHDA and CDR2 is SQIVND (reference sequence). J was trimmed by 2 bases and V by 3 bases; bases with no gene match: 18. The DNA for the CDR3 is TGTGCCAGTAGTATCGCCCCCCGACTAGCGGGAGGGTTTACGAGGGCCTACAATGAGCAGTTCTTC. Translation: CASSIAPRLAGGFTRAYNEQFF.

This sequence joins TRBV3-1 (or the pseudogene TRBV3-2) and TRBJ1-2; TRBD1 agrees at 8 bases. The CDR3 is 13 amino acids. V lost 1 base and J lost 5; bases outside the gene matches: 0. Germline V gene sequence: CDR1 LGHDT, CDR2 YNNKEL (reference sequence). CDR3 nucleotides: TGTGCCAGCAGCCAAGGGACAGGGTATGGCTACACCTTC. This gives the protein CASSQGTGYGYTF.

This chain links TRBV27 with TRBJ1-1, with D perhaps TRBD1 (6 bases). CDR1 is MNHEY and CDR2 is SMNVEV in the germline V gene (reference sequence). V lost 7 bases and J 7 bases, leaving 22 bases between the germline ends. This CDR3 is 15 amino acids long. In DNA, the CDR3 is TGTGCCAGCACCCCGATGTTCAGGGGAGACCGTGAAGCTTTCTTT. It specifies CASTPMFRGDREAFF.

The V gene is TRBV24-1, the J gene TRBJ1-2; TRBD1 matches 9 bases. Trimming cost V 3 bases and J 4 bases; bases outside gene matches: 2. Germline values: CDR1 KGHDR, CDR2 SFDVKD. This CDR3 is built from 14 residues. CDR3 sequence reads: CATSDPDRGYGYTF. CDR3 bases: TGTGCCACCAGTGATCCGGACAGGGGCTATGGCTACACCTTC.

The chain combines TRBV11-2 with TRBJ2-7; the match to TRBD1 covers 7 bases. CDR1 is SGHAT and CDR2 is FQNNGV in the germline V gene. The CDR3 sequence is 14 residues long. With V trimmed by 5 bases and J by 4 bases, 8 bases remained unmatched. The CDR3 reads CASSPDRQAYEQYF. The CDR3 coding sequence is TGTGCCAGCAGCCCGGACAGGCAAGCTTACGAGCAGTACTTC.

The chain joins TRBV10-3 to TRBJ2-1, with 11 bases lining up with TRBD1. The CDR3 loop spans 15 amino acids. V shed 7 bases and J 8 bases; nucleotides not matched to a gene: 10. Per the germline V gene, CDR1 is ENHRY and CDR2 is SYGVKD. CDR3 region: CAITPGQGVVDEQFF. CDR3 in DNA: TGTGCCATCACCCCGGGACAGGGGGTTGTGGATGAGCAGTTCTTC.

This clone is a singleton in its sample. This rearrangement joins TRBV28 to TRBJ2-5, with D possibly matching TRBD1 (6 bases). Germline-derived CDR1 and CDR2 are MDHEN and SYDVKM. The CDR3 loop spans 14 amino acids. Trimming took off 7 bases at V and 1 base at J, with 13 bases between the two ends. In DNA, the CDR3 is TGTGCCAGCAAACTGACAGGAAGCCAAGAGACCCAGTACTTC. Amino acid sequence: CASKLTGSQETQYF.

V gene TRBV19 combines with J gene TRBJ2-7, with 14 bases matching TRBD2. With 5 bases clipped from V and 5 bases from J, the junction kept 5 bases outside the gene matches. This CDR3 spans 15 amino acids. CDR1 is LNHDA, CDR2 SQIVND, per germline (reference sequence). The CDR3 DNA is TGTGCCAGTAGTTGGACTAGCGGGAGGATCCACGAGCAGTACTTC. It is translated as CASSWTSGRIHEQYF. The variable domain in full, with the rest retrieved from reference TRBV19 and TRBJ2-7, is DGGITQSPKYLFRKEGQNVTLSCEQNLNHDAMYWYRQDPGQGLRLIYYSQIVNDFQKGDIAEGYSVSREKKESFPLTVTSAQKNPTAFYLCASSWTSGRIHEQYFGPGTRLTVT.

This clone was counted once. V is TRBV5-1 and J is TRBJ2-1; 7 nucleotides align to TRBD2. The trim removed 0 bases at V and 2 bases at J, leaving 2 bases unmatched. The CDR3 extends over 15 amino acids. Germline V gene data show CDR1 as SGHRS and CDR2 as YFSETQ. CDR3 coding DNA: TGCGCCAGCAGCTTGGACGGGAGGACCTACAATGAGCAGTTCTTC. It specifies CASSLDGRTYNEQFF.

This clone came up once. This chain joins TRBV12-3 or TRBV12-4 and TRBJ2-1; TRBD2 aligns across 7 bases. The CDR3 consists of 13 residues. V was clipped by 8 bases and J by 7 bases; unmatched bases: 8. CDR3 region: CASLGGPLNEQFF. The CDR3 DNA sequence: TGTGCCAGCTTGGGAGGGCCTCTTAATGAGCAGTTCTTC.

The chain links TRBV5-1 to TRBJ2-1; the D gene is possibly TRBD2 (5 bases). This CDR3 has 14 amino acids. Trimming pared 0 bases from V and 8 bases from J, leaving 12 bases between. CDR1 SGHRS and CDR2 YFSETQ come from the germline V gene. The CDR3 sequence: CASSLAYGVDEQFF. The CDR3 coding sequence is TGCGCCAGCAGCTTGGCTTACGGGGTCGATGAGCAGTTCTTC.

The genes are TRBV12-3 or TRBV12-4 and TRBJ1-1; D unresolved. CDR3 length: 11 amino acids. The V gene lost 4 bases and the J gene lost 4 bases, with 4 bases spanning the gap. In DNA form, the CDR3 reads TGTGCCAGCAGTTCTCGCACTGAAGCTTTCTTT. It yields the protein CASSSRTEAFF.

The chain has TRBV9 and TRBJ1-3, with D perhaps TRBD1 (5 bases). The germline CDR1 and CDR2 sequences are SGDLS and YYNGEE. The V end lost 1 base, the J end lost 2 bases, and 13 bases lay between the germline ends. The CDR3 runs 16 residues. The CDR3 DNA is TGTGCCAGCAGCGTATACCAAGGGGTCGCTGGAAACACCATATATTTT. This gives the protein CASSVYQGVAGNTIYF.

The chain employs TRBV9 and TRBJ2-2, with 9 positions matching TRBD1. The CDR3 has 19 amino acids. Looked up from germline, CDR1 is SGDLS and CDR2 is YYNGEE. V was clipped by 3 bases and J by 1 base; unmatched bases: 13. The CDR3 region is CASSATRDRVLGNTGELFF. In nucleotides, the CDR3 is TGTGCCAGCAGCGCTACCAGGGACAGGGTGTTAGGGAACACCGGGGAGCTGTTTTTT.

The chain uses TRBV29-1 and TRBJ2-2, with 8 bases fitting TRBD2. The V gene end was trimmed by 7 bases and the J gene end by 0 bases; junction bases not matched to a gene: 1. In germline, CDR1 is SQVTM, CDR2 ANQGSEA. This CDR3 has 13 residues. This chain's CDR3 is CSGSGANTGELFF. The CDR3 DNA follows: TGCAGCGGTAGCGGGGCGAACACCGGGGAGCTGTTTTTT.

The V and J genes are TRBV9 and TRBJ1-6, with a possible D match to TRBD1 (6 bases). Germline CDR1 reads SGDLS; CDR2 reads YYNGEE. V was trimmed by 2 bases and J by 6 bases, leaving 9 bases between them. The length of the CDR3 is 14 residues. The CDR3 protein is CASSVSGVNSPLHF. The CDR3 coding sequence is TGTGCCAGCAGCGTTTCAGGGGTTAATTCACCCCTCCACTTT.

The chain joins TRBV10-2 to TRBJ1-6; 7 bases match TRBD1. Germline assignment: CDR1 WSHSY and CDR2 SAAADI. V gave up 5 bases and J gave up 0 bases; unmatched junction bases: 4. The CDR3 length is 16 residues. The CDR3 nucleotides read TGCGCCAGCAGTCCAGGGGGAAGCTCCTATAATTCACCCCTCCACTTT. This gives the protein CASSPGGSSYNSPLHF.

This clone was seen more than once but under ten times. Other DNA sequences from this sample encode an identical CDR3 as well. The V and J genes are TRBV4-1 and TRBJ1-5; 9 nucleotides agree with TRBD1. Trimming cost V 0 bases and J 0 bases; bases outside gene matches: 3. This CDR3 contains 17 residues. Germline-derived CDR1 and CDR2 are MGHRA and YSYEKL. CDR3 loop: CASSQETGGGSNQPQHF. CDR3 bases: TGCGCCAGCAGCCAAGAGACAGGGGGTGGTAGCAATCAGCCCCAGCATTTT.